The sequence of this T cell receptor beta chain was determined in a study of blood T cell repertoires in COVID-19. Whole-study context: The United States, Italy and Spain supplied acute and convalescent COVID-19 samples. PBMCs, B-cell-depleted T cells, or T cells provided the cDNA or gDNA that made up the material.

Germline V gives CDR1 LGHDT, CDR2 YNNKEL (reference sequence). This CDR3 is built from 15 residues. Germline trimming cut 4 bases from V and 4 bases from J; bases unmatched to any gene: 5. Patients from Seattle were sampled longitudinally, starting during active infection. Original analysis: Reference gene primers were amplified, and this amplification served to estimate nucleated cell counts. Data came from immunoSEQ multiplex PCR; TCRdb stores just in-frame clones and leaves some out. Clone size and V and J calls were adopted from that table, with D and trimming inferred from the DNA. Of fewer than 650,000 clones listed, roughly nine tenths are singletons.

The sequenced sample consisted of peripheral blood. The receptor was derived from a woman aged 45-59 years with COVID-19, enrolled during active disease. The V gene is TRBV3-1 (or the pseudogene TRBV3-2), the J gene TRBJ2-2, with 8 bases identical to TRBD1. The chain's CDR3 is CASSPQGAGTGELFF. CDR3 sequence (DNA): TGTGCCAGCAGCCCCCAGGGGGCGGGCACCGGGGAGCTGTTTTTT.